Shown below are 9 T cell receptor beta chains from a single sample sequenced in a study of regulatory T cells in long-lasting Graves disease. The time point denotes: newly diagnosed GD, antithyroid drugs for less than 3 months. Construction of the TCR library relied on RNA isolated from PBMCs. Researchers made TCR beta libraries by using iRepertoire HTBI primers and running Arm-PCR on CDR3 regions. TCRdb processed the multiplex PCR reads anew with MiXCR; each CDR3 protein has one entry. The table records approximately 350,000 distinct CDR3 sequences, approximately 10% of them present only once. These same data were also listed under a study on T cells in Graves' hyperthyroidism and ophthalmopathy.

Sample: peripheral blood mononuclear cells (PBMCs), taken at new diagnosis, from a patient treated with antithyroid drugs. The receptors stem from a woman aged 18-30 years with Graves disease.

The rearrangement uses TRBV28 and TRBJ2-5; D could derive from TRBD1 or TRBD2 (6 bases each). The CDR3 extends over 15 amino acids. Trimming removed 6 bases at V and 0 bases at J, with 14 bases between. Germline V gene lookup returns CDR1 MDHEN and CDR2 SYDVKM. The DNA of the CDR3 is TGTGCCAGCAGGGAGGGGGTAAAGAACCAAGAGACCCAGTACTTC. This translates into CASREGVKNQETQYF.

Ten or more counts support this clonotype. The rearrangement links TRBV9 to TRBJ2-1; unclear D gene. The CDR3 sequence is 11 residues long. The germline V and J ends were trimmed by 0 bases and 8 bases, with 3 bases remaining between them. From germline, CDR1 is SGDLS and CDR2 YYNGEE. The CDR3, as DNA: TGTGCCAGCAGCGTAGGGGATGAGCAGTTCTTC. As protein: CASSVGDEQFF.

This clonotype was seen a few times. The junction departs from the called germline gene at one end, perhaps through a read error. The chain links TRBV20-1 to TRBJ2-7; D uncertain. Germline loops: CDR1 DFQATT, CDR2 SNEGSKA (reference sequence). The CDR3 consists of 12 residues. DNA for the CDR3: TGCAGTGTTAGATCGAGCTCCTACGAGCAGTACTTC. Its protein is CSVRSSSYEQYF.

For the CDR3, the DNA is TGCGCCAGCCACGCCCTTGCTGAGCAGTACTTC. It specifies CASHALAEQYF. The V and J genes are TRBV5-1 and TRBJ2-3, with D unclear. The end of the DNA fits TRBJ2-7 better, so the J call may be wrong. Germline V gene sequence: CDR1 SGHRS, CDR2 YFSETQ. CDR3 length: 11 amino acids.

The gene calls are TRBV20-1 and TRBJ2-3; TRBD2 agrees at 13 bases. J was trimmed by 2 bases and V by 3 bases; bases with no gene match: 2. The V gene's germline CDR1 is DFQATT and CDR2 SNEGSKA (reference sequence). There are 15 residues in the CDR3. This chain's CDR3 is CSARGLAGITDTQYF. In DNA, the CDR3 is TGCAGTGCTAGGGGACTAGCGGGGATCACAGATACGCAGTATTTT.

The table lists this clonotype with many counts. The chain is built from TRBV7-6 and TRBJ1-1; tentative D call: TRBD1 (6 bases). Between the trimmed V and J ends, which lost 3 bases and 6 bases, there was a span of 11 bases. The CDR3 covers 13 residues. Germline V gives CDR1 SGHVS, CDR2 FNYEAQ. The DNA of the CDR3 is TGTGCCAGCAGCTTTGTAGAGGGGGCTGAAGCTTTCTTT. Translated, it gives CASSFVEGAEAFF. Full variable domain (rest looked up from reference TRBV7-6 and TRBJ1-1): GAGVSQSPRYKVTKRGQDVALRCDPISGHVSLYWYRQALGQGPEFLTYFNYEAQQDKSGLPNDRFSAERPEGSISTLTIQRTEQRDSAMYRCASSFVEGAEAFFGQGTRLTVV.

The table lists this clonotype with many counts. The J gene is TRBJ2-7, the V gene TRBV30, with D possibly being TRBD1 (6 bases). The V end lost 1 base, the J end lost 4 bases, and 11 bases lay between the germline ends. The CDR3 runs 13 residues. Germline CDR1 and CDR2: GTSNPN and SVGIG (reference sequence). CDR3 residues: CAWSAVDRYEQYF. In nucleotides, the CDR3 is TGTGCCTGGAGTGCGGTTGACAGGTACGAGCAGTACTTC.

This sequence joins TRBV7-6 and TRBJ1-5; D gene uncertain. CDR1 is SGHVS, CDR2 FNYEAQ, per germline. The CDR3 totals 13 residues. V was shortened by 1 base and J by 6 bases, with 7 bases between the two germline ends. The CDR3, as DNA: TGTGCCAGCAGCTTAGGTGTAGGTCAGCCCCAGCATTTT. Protein: CASSLGVGQPQHF.

This clonotype was seen many times. The chain couples TRBV14 to TRBJ2-1; the D gene is possibly TRBD1 (6 bases). The CDR3 runs to 20 residues. The germline CDR1 and CDR2 sequences are SGHDN and FVKESK. V lost 4 bases to trimming and J lost 1 base, with 26 bases between them. CDR3 DNA: TGTGCCAGCAGCCCTGAAAACAGGGAGCAGGACGGATGGTCCTACAATGAGCAGTTCTTC. It codes for CASSPENREQDGWSYNEQFF.